Shown below are 29 T cell receptor beta chains from a single sample sequenced in a study of beta chain features in type 1 diabetes. Their cognate antigens are unknown. Sequencing targeted expressed TCRB transcripts, as all isolated RNA had been reverse transcribed. Clones were read by immunoSEQ multiplex PCR, and TCRdb kept only the in-frame ones, dropping some. The data contain 100,000 to 150,000 clones, 17% of them singletons. Regarding the study as a whole: All four CD4+ subsets of Type 1 diabetes patients contained TCRB CDR3s that were moderately but significantly shorter.

Source material: central memory CD4+ T cells from blood. Receptors were obtained from a man aged 18 to 30 with type 1 diabetes.

This clone was counted at least ten times. The CDR3 sequence: CASSGAFGVQETQYF. CDR3 sequence (DNA): TGTGCCAGCAGTGGGGCCTTCGGAGTACAAGAGACCCAGTACTTC. The genes are TRBV25-1 and TRBJ2-5; D is unresolved. Germline V gene lookup returns CDR1 MGHDK and CDR2 SYGVNS. This CDR3 region has 15 residues. Trimming took off 4 bases at V and 2 bases at J, with 14 bases between the two ends. Combining the CDR3 with reference TRBV25-1 and TRBJ2-5 gives the whole variable domain EADIYQTPRYLVIGTGKKITLECSQTMGHDKMYWYQQDPGMELHLIHYSYGVNSTEKGDLSSESTVSRIRTEHFPLTLESARPSHTSQYLCASSGAFGVQETQYFGPGTRLLVL.

This clone came up a few times. The sample contains more than one DNA sequence encoding this CDR3. This rearrangement joins TRBV30 to TRBJ1-1, with a possible D match to TRBD1 (5 bases). The CDR3 covers 13 residues. Germline CDR1 reads GTSNPN; CDR2 reads SVGIG (reference sequence). With 7 bases removed from V and 0 bases from J, the gap between germline ends came to 12 bases. The CDR3 loop is CAFSDRMNTEAFF. CDR3 nucleotides: TGTGCCTTCTCTGACAGAATGAACACTGAAGCTTTCTTT.

The rearrangement links TRBV30 to TRBJ1-3; D gene ambiguous. This CDR3 has 14 residues. Germline CDR1 reads GTSNPN; CDR2 reads SVGIG (reference sequence). V was cut by 0 bases and J by 0 bases, with 6 bases left in between. Here the CDR3 reads CAWSVRNSGNTIYF. The DNA of the CDR3 is TGTGCCTGGAGTGTACGGAACTCTGGAAACACCATATATTTT.

This chain links TRBV6-4 with TRBJ2-1; TRBD1 agrees at 7 bases. The germline gives CDR1 MRHNA, CDR2 SNTAGT. V shed 5 bases and J 10 bases; nucleotides not matched to a gene: 8. The CDR3 sequence is 13 residues long. DNA for the CDR3: TGTGCCAGCAGTCCCATGACAGGGTTGGAGCAGTTCTTC. Encoded protein: CASSPMTGLEQFF.

This clone was found a few times. The chain links TRBV7-3 to TRBJ2-6, with D perhaps given as TRBD1 or TRBD2 (5 bases each). Trimming left V 3 bases short and J 0 bases short, with 9 bases between. CDR3 length equals 16 residues. The germline V gene encodes CDR1 SGHTA and CDR2 FQGTGA. The CDR3 coding sequence is TGTGCCAGCAGCTTCATCGGGGCCTCTGGGGCCAACGTCCTGACTTTC. It specifies CASSFIGASGANVLTF.

This chain connects TRBV7-6 to TRBJ2-5, with 7 nucleotides matching TRBD1. With V trimmed by 3 bases and J by 5 bases, 6 bases remained unmatched. The germline gives CDR1 SGHVS, CDR2 FNYEAQ. This CDR3 comprises 14 residues. CDR3: CASSFNRGWETQYF. The CDR3 DNA reads as TGTGCCAGCAGCTTCAACAGGGGCTGGGAGACCCAGTACTTC. The full variable domain, rest sourced from reference TRBV7-6 and TRBJ2-5, is GAGVSQSPRYKVTKRGQDVALRCDPISGHVSLYWYRQALGQGPEFLTYFNYEAQQDKSGLPNDRFSAERPEGSISTLTIQRTEQRDSAMYRCASSFNRGWETQYFGPGTRLLVL.

The table lists this clone with many counts. V gene TRBV11-2 combines with J gene TRBJ2-3; D is possibly TRBD1 (6 bases). Germline loops: CDR1 SGHAT, CDR2 FQNNGV. This CDR3 region has 18 residues. With 1 base removed from V and 3 bases from J, the gap between germline ends came to 20 bases. The CDR3: CASSLGRQAVIGTDTQYF. The CDR3 DNA is TGTGCCAGCAGCTTAGGTCGACAGGCCGTCATCGGTACAGATACGCAGTATTTT.

V gene TRBV30 combines with J gene TRBJ2-3; perhaps TRBD1 as D (5 bases). Germline assignment: CDR1 GTSNPN and CDR2 SVGIG (reference sequence). This CDR3 is 17 amino acids long. Trimming pared 2 bases from V and 2 bases from J, leaving 20 bases between. CDR3 region: CAWSRGSRVLNTDTQYF. CDR3 sequence (DNA): TGTGCCTGGAGTAGGGGCTCCCGGGTGCTAAACACAGATACGCAGTATTTT.

The genes are TRBV10-3 and TRBJ2-4; D call uncertain. Germline assignment: CDR1 ENHRY and CDR2 SYGVKD. This CDR3 contains 13 residues. Trimming removed 4 bases at V and 0 bases at J, with 4 bases between. The CDR3 nucleotides read TGTGCCATCAGTGGGGTAGCCAAAAACATTCAGTACTTC. Translating gives CAISGVAKNIQYF.

This clone appeared a few times. The chain's CDR3 is CASSLGVYRGAEETQYF. The CDR3 nucleotides are TGTGCCAGCAGCTTGGGAGTGTACCGGGGGGCCGAAGAGACCCAGTACTTC. This chain connects TRBV5-4 to TRBJ2-5, with D possibly being TRBD2 (7 bases). Trimming took 0 bases from V and 3 from J, leaving 18 bases between them. Germline CDR1 reads SGHNT; CDR2 reads YYREEE (reference sequence). The CDR3 totals 17 residues.

The chain employs TRBV5-1 and TRBJ2-7; D is undetermined. Looked up from germline, CDR1 is SGHRS and CDR2 is YFSETQ. The CDR3 has 14 amino acids. With 4 bases removed from V and 4 bases from J, the gap between germline ends came to 15 bases. CDR3 bases: TGCGCCAGCAGCCCGGACCGGCCGATTTACGAGCAGTACTTC. Amino acid sequence: CASSPDRPIYEQYF.

This chain joins TRBV20-1 and TRBJ2-7; no clear D. Germline-derived CDR1 and CDR2 are DFQATT and SNEGSKA (reference sequence). This CDR3 comprises 11 residues. V was clipped by 6 bases and J by 2 bases, with 8 bases between them. CDR3 DNA sequence: TGCAGTGCCGTGAAAACCTACGAGCAGTACTTC. It yields the protein CSAVKTYEQYF.

This chain connects TRBV9 to TRBJ1-2; the D is unclear. The CDR3 has 13 residues. CDR1 and CDR2 from the germline V gene are SGDLS and YYNGEE. V dropped 2 bases and J dropped 6 bases, with 11 bases sitting between them. The CDR3 DNA reads TGTGCCAGCAGCGTGACGAGCGGGAATGGCTACACCTTC. It translates to CASSVTSGNGYTF.

In this sample, this clone turned up many times. The rearrangement uses TRBV25-1 and TRBJ2-5; 10 nucleotides align to TRBD2. This CDR3 spans 16 amino acids. V gave up 4 bases and J gave up 4 bases; unmatched junction bases: 9. Germline V gives CDR1 MGHDK, CDR2 SYGVNS. The CDR3, as DNA: TGTGCCAGCAGTGCCGGGGTAGCGGGAGGAGGAGAGACCCAGTACTTC. Amino acid sequence: CASSAGVAGGGETQYF.

This clone was observed at least ten times. The V call is TRBV29-1, the J call TRBJ2-7, with D tentatively TRBD2 (5 bases). The germline V gene encodes CDR1 SQVTM and CDR2 ANQGSEA. Trimming took off 0 bases at V and 6 bases at J, with 9 bases between the two ends. The CDR3 spans 12 residues. CDR3 protein: CSVEERGSEQYF. CDR3 in DNA: TGCAGCGTTGAAGAACGAGGGTCCGAGCAGTACTTC.

The table lists this clone with many counts. This chain uses TRBV10-3 with TRBJ1-5; D may be TRBD1 (6 bases). CDR1 is ENHRY and CDR2 is SYGVKD in the germline V gene. The CDR3 has 14 residues. V was shortened by 5 bases and J by 2 bases, with 10 bases between the two germline ends. CDR3 sequence reads: CAISPGAGNQPQHF. The CDR3 bases are TGTGCCATCAGTCCAGGGGCTGGCAATCAGCCCCAGCATTTT.

Many counts were recorded for this clone. This sequence joins TRBV7-9 and TRBJ2-7, with a possible D match to TRBD1 (5 bases). Germline-derived CDR1 and CDR2 are SEHNR and FQNEAQ (reference sequence). The V end was cut by 11 bases, the J end by 3 bases, with 17 bases between. The CDR3 spans 13 residues. The CDR3 sequence is CAGETVADYEQYF. In nucleotides, the CDR3 is TGTGCCGGTGAGACAGTCGCTGACTACGAGCAGTACTTC. Drawing the rest from reference TRBV7-9 and TRBJ2-7, the complete variable domain is DTGVSQNPRHKITKRGQNVTFRCDPISEHNRLYWYRQTLGQGPEFLTYFQNEAQLEKSRLLSDRFSAERPKGSFSTLEIQRTEQGDSAMYLCAGETVADYEQYFGPGTRLTVT.

The chain recombines TRBV7-2 with TRBJ1-5, with 7 nucleotides matching TRBD1. Trimming removed 5 bases from V and 5 bases from J; junction bases left unmatched: 15. The CDR3 is 17 residues long. From germline, CDR1 is SGHTA and CDR2 FQGNSA. In nucleotides, the CDR3 is TGTGCCAGCAGCAAACTGACAGGGCGGGGATGGGATCAGCCCCAGCATTTT. Amino acids: CASSKLTGRGWDQPQHF.

This clone was picked up a small number of times. The genes are TRBV29-1 and TRBJ1-1; D is perhaps TRBD1 (6 bases). V was cut by 4 bases and J by 4 bases, with 13 bases left in between. Germline assignment: CDR1 SQVTM and CDR2 ANQGSEA. The CDR3 runs 13 residues. This chain's CDR3 is CSVGGQAGTEAFF. The CDR3 DNA sequence: TGCAGCGTTGGGGGGCAGGCGGGCACTGAAGCTTTCTTT. Based on the CDR3 plus reference TRBV29-1 and TRBJ1-1, the full variable domain is SAVISQKPSRDICQRGTSLTIQCQVDSQVTMMFWYRQQPGQSLTLIATANQGSEATYESGFVIDKFPISRPNLTFSTLTVSNMSPEDSSIYLCSVGGQAGTEAFFGQGTRLTVV.

This chain uses TRBV6-5 with TRBJ2-3; 9 bases agree with TRBD1. This CDR3 region has 14 residues. Germline lookup yields CDR1 MNHEY and CDR2 SVGAGI. The J segment lost 3 bases and the V segment lost 8 bases, leaving 6 bases of the junction unmatched. The CDR3 here is CASWDRERTDTQYF. The CDR3 DNA is TGTGCCAGCTGGGACAGGGAGAGGACAGATACGCAGTATTTT.

This clone showed up just a few times. CDR3 loop: CSGVKQGAFKQYF. DNA for the CDR3: TGCAGCGGTGTTAAGCAGGGGGCATTTAAGCAGTACTTC. The rearrangement links TRBV29-1 to TRBJ2-7; 8 nucleotides match TRBD1. Germline V gives CDR1 SQVTM, CDR2 ANQGSEA. V shed 7 bases, J shed 8 bases, and the junction held 13 bases outside the gene matches. This CDR3 region has 13 residues.

This clone appeared a few times. V gene TRBV29-1 combines with J gene TRBJ2-5; D perhaps matches TRBD1 (5 bases). CDR3 size: 12 residues. Trimming took 4 bases from V and 2 from J, leaving 8 bases between them. Germline CDR1 SQVTM, CDR2 ANQGSEA. The DNA for the CDR3 is TGCAGCGTTGGGGCAGGGCAAGAGACCCAGTACTTC. Its translation is CSVGAGQETQYF.

This clone occurred a few times. The chain is built from TRBV28 and TRBJ2-1; tentative D call: TRBD2 (5 bases). Trimming took off 8 bases at V and 8 bases at J, with 10 bases between the two ends. CDR1 and CDR2 (germline): MDHEN, SYDVKM. This CDR3 contains 11 residues. The CDR3 spells CASLTRDEQFF. The CDR3 DNA is TGTGCCAGCTTAACTAGGGATGAGCAGTTCTTC. The full variable domain, with the rest looked up from reference TRBV28 and TRBJ2-1, is DVKVTQSSRYLVKRTGEKVFLECVQDMDHENMFWYRQDPGLGLRLIYFSYDVKMKEKGDIPEGYSVSREKKERFSLILESASTNQTSMYLCASLTRDEQFFGPGTRLTVL.

V usage is TRBV4-3 and J usage is TRBJ2-3; 8 bases fit TRBD1. The CDR3 has 15 residues. The trim removed 3 bases at V and 2 bases at J, leaving 4 bases unmatched. Germline CDR1 is LGHNA and CDR2 is YSLEER. CDR3 DNA: TGCGCCAGCAGCCAGACAGGGGCGGACACAGATACGCAGTATTTT. Its translation: CASSQTGADTDTQYF.

This clone was seen a few times. The chain links TRBV4-1 to TRBJ2-5; TRBD2 aligns across 11 bases. Germline V gene data show CDR1 as MGHRA and CDR2 as YSYEKL. The CDR3 extends over 14 amino acids. V lost 6 bases and J lost 3; bases outside the gene matches: 3. The CDR3 DNA reads TGCGCCAGCAGGGAGACTAGCGGGGAAGAGACCCAGTACTTC. Amino acid sequence: CASRETSGEETQYF.

The CDR3 loop reads CASSLPEREQYF. CDR3 sequence (DNA): TGTGCCAGCAGTCTACCCGAGCGGGAGCAGTACTTC. The V gene is TRBV6-6, the J gene TRBJ2-7, with D possibly TRBD2 on 5 matching bases. Germline-derived CDR1 and CDR2 are MNHNY and SVGAGI (reference sequence). V lost 5 bases and J lost 7, with 12 bases in between. This CDR3 has 12 amino acids.

This clone has only a few counts. The chain links TRBV29-1 to TRBJ1-5; possibly TRBD1 for D (6 bases). V was shortened by 4 bases and J by 5 bases, with 9 bases between the two germline ends. The CDR3 is 12 amino acids. Germline V gene lookup returns CDR1 SQVTM and CDR2 ANQGSEA. CDR3 nucleotides: TGCAGCGTTGGGACAGTAGATCAGCCCCAGCATTTT. This translates into CSVGTVDQPQHF. The full variable domain, rest sourced from reference TRBV29-1 and TRBJ1-5, is SAVISQKPSRDICQRGTSLTIQCQVDSQVTMMFWYRQQPGQSLTLIATANQGSEATYESGFVIDKFPISRPNLTFSTLTVSNMSPEDSSIYLCSVGTVDQPQHFGDGTRLSIL.

On this clone: The sample contains more than one DNA sequence encoding this CDR3. The chain employs TRBV5-6 and TRBJ1-5; D uncertain. The CDR3 is made up of 13 amino acids. Trimming left V 4 bases short and J 5 bases short, with 10 bases between. CDR1 and CDR2 from the germline V gene are SGHDT and YYEEEE. The CDR3 loop reads CASSPGPDQPQHF. The CDR3 DNA reads as TGTGCCAGCAGCCCTGGACCCGATCAGCCCCAGCATTTT.

V is TRBV7-9 and J is TRBJ2-7; 8 bases align to TRBD1. CDR1 and CDR2 (germline): SEHNR, FQNEAQ (reference sequence). V dropped 0 bases and J dropped 5; count of bases not matched to a gene: 6. This CDR3 comprises 15 residues. In DNA form, the CDR3 reads TGTGCCAGCAGCTTAGCGCCGGACAGGGCCCACGAGCAGTACTTC. It specifies CASSLAPDRAHEQYF.